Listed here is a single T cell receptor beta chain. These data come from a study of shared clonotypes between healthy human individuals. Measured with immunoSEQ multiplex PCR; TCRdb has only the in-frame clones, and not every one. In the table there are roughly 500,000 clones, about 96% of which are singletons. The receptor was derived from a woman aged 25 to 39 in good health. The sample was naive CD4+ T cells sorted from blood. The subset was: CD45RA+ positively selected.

The CDR3 loop is CASKRVRTGDEQFF. DNA of the CDR3: TGTGCCAGCAAGCGGGTGCGGACGGGGGATGAGCAGTTCTTC. The chain employs TRBV7-8 and TRBJ2-1; D is perhaps TRBD2 (6 bases). The CDR3 extends over 14 amino acids. Germline V lookup: CDR1 SGHVS, CDR2 FQNEAQ. The ends were cut back, 7 bases at V and 8 bases at J, with 18 bases in the middle.